What follows are 19 T cell receptor beta chains derived from one specimen sequenced in a study of identical twins. TCRdb re-called the 5' RACE reads with MiXCR, one entry per CDR3 protein. The data hold 220,000 or so distinct CDR3 sequences, with approximately 7% observed a single time. These data were also reused for a study on yellow fever vaccine responses in identical twins.

Sequencing used memory (CD45RO+) T cells sorted from blood. The source is a young woman in good health.

This clonotype occurred a few times. V and J are TRBV7-9 and TRBJ2-7; D gene unclear. V shed 5 bases and J shed 0 bases, with 14 bases lying between them. The CDR3 runs to 15 residues. The germline CDR1 and CDR2 sequences are SEHNR and FQNEAQ (reference sequence). The CDR3 DNA follows: TGTGCCAGCAGCCCAGTAGGCTCGAGCTCCTACGAGCAGTACTTC. Translating gives CASSPVGSSSYEQYF.

This clonotype was detected a few times. The chain carries TRBV28 and TRBJ1-1; the D is unclear. The V gene's germline CDR1 is MDHEN and CDR2 SYDVKM. V was pared by 5 bases and J by 1 base, with 23 bases between. This CDR3 has 18 residues. The CDR3 sequence is CASSLLSLRTRRNTEAFF. DNA of the CDR3: TGTGCCAGCAGTCTATTATCCTTGAGGACTCGGAGGAACACTGAAGCTTTCTTT.

This clonotype has more than one count but fewer than ten. CDR3 DNA: TGTGCCAGCAGCTTGGCTACCGGGATGGGGAACATTCAGTACTTC. Its protein product is CASSLATGMGNIQYF. The chain employs TRBV5-5 and TRBJ2-4, with D perhaps matching TRBD2 (5 bases). The CDR3 sequence is 15 residues long. From germline, CDR1 is SGHKS and CDR2 YYEKEE (reference sequence). Trimming removed 0 bases from V and 7 bases from J, with 14 bases in between.

The CDR3 protein is CASSGTGGDYNEQFF. In DNA, the CDR3 is TGTGCCAGCAGCGGGACAGGGGGGGATTACAATGAGCAGTTCTTC. The chain recombines TRBV7-9 with TRBJ2-1; 11 bases fit TRBD1. Germline trimming cut 5 bases from V and 4 bases from J; bases unmatched to any gene: 4. This CDR3 contains 15 residues. Germline-derived CDR1 and CDR2 are SEHNR and FQNEAQ (reference sequence).

The J gene is TRBJ2-7, the V gene TRBV6-1; 9 bases are a match to TRBD1. Germline CDR1 and CDR2: MNHNS and SASEGT. This CDR3 region has 12 residues. The CDR3 sequence: CASSVTGGEQNV. The CDR3 DNA follows: TGTGCCAGCAGCGTCACAGGGGGCGAGCAGAACGTC.

There are a few counts of this clonotype. The genes are TRBV6-5 and TRBJ2-1, with 9 bases lining up with TRBD2. Germline V gene sequence: CDR1 MNHEY, CDR2 SVGAGI. With 4 bases clipped from V and 5 bases from J, the junction kept 9 bases outside the gene matches. This CDR3 region has 16 residues. DNA of the CDR3: TGTGCCAGCAGTTTTCGGCGACTAGCGGTAAACAATGAGCAGTTCTTC. Translating gives CASSFRRLAVNNEQFF.

The chain recombines TRBV11-2 with TRBJ2-6; TRBD1 matches at 9 bases. The CDR3 length is 16 residues. V lost 5 bases, J lost 4 bases, and 6 bases stayed unmatched. CDR1 and CDR2 from the germline V gene are SGHAT and FQNNGV. The CDR3 DNA reads as TGTGCCAGCAGCCTACAGGGGGCGGGCGGGGCCAACGTCCTGACTTTC. This sequence encodes CASSLQGAGGANVLTF.

The sample holds many counts of this clonotype. The CDR3 coding sequence is TGTGCCAGCAGCCCTCGACTAGCGGAGGGGGATACGCAGTATTTT. This translates into CASSPRLAEGDTQYF. The J gene is TRBJ2-3, the V gene TRBV7-9; the match to TRBD2 covers 9 bases. Trimming removed 5 bases from V and 6 bases from J; junction bases left unmatched: 9. The CDR3 runs to 15 residues. CDR1 is SEHNR and CDR2 is FQNEAQ in the germline V gene (reference sequence).

The chain has TRBV6-1 and TRBJ2-1, with D perhaps matching TRBD1 (6 bases). The CDR3 contains 13 residues. The V end lost 4 bases, the J end lost 2 bases, and 6 bases lay between the germline ends. Per germline, CDR1 MNHNS and CDR2 SASEGT. In DNA, the CDR3 is TGTGCCAGCAGTGGGGACACCTACAATGAGCAGTTCTTC. Translation gives CASSGDTYNEQFF.

In this sample, this clonotype turned up many times. V and J are TRBV18 and TRBJ2-2; 8 bases match TRBD1. This CDR3 has 18 amino acids. Germline assignment: CDR1 KGHSH and CDR2 LQKENI. Trimming removed 8 bases from V and 3 bases from J; junction bases left unmatched: 17. The CDR3 spells CASALQGVTLTHTGELFF. The CDR3 nucleotides are TGTGCCAGCGCGCTACAGGGGGTGACCCTTACTCACACCGGGGAGCTGTTTTTT. Looking up the rest from reference TRBV18 and TRBJ2-2 gives the full variable domain: NAGVMQNPRHLVRRRGQEARLRCSPMKGHSHVYWYRQLPEEGLKFMVYLQKENIIDESGMPKERFSAEFPKEGPSILRIQQVVRGDSAAYFCASALQGVTLTHTGELFFGEGSRLTVL.

V and J are TRBV27 and TRBJ2-3; tentative D call: TRBD1 (6 bases). V lost 6 bases to trimming and J lost 6 bases, with 16 bases between them. From germline, CDR1 is MNHEY and CDR2 SMNVEV (reference sequence). The CDR3 is 14 residues long. CDR3 DNA: TGTGCCAGCAGAACCGGACAGTGGGCGGATACGCAGTATTTT. It yields the protein CASRTGQWADTQYF.

This clonotype showed up many times. J is TRBJ2-7 and V is TRBV5-1; no reliable D call. The CDR3 totals 15 residues. The ends were cut back, 4 bases at V and 0 bases at J, with 14 bases in the middle. The germline V gene encodes CDR1 SGHRS and CDR2 YFSETQ. The CDR3 DNA reads as TGCGCCAGCAGCCCCCTTGGGGATAGCTCCTACGAGCAGTACTTC. Residues: CASSPLGDSSYEQYF.

This clonotype came up a few times. CDR3 sequence reads: CASSAGQANYGYTF. CDR3 sequence (DNA): TGTGCCAGCAGCGCAGGACAGGCTAACTATGGCTACACCTTC. The chain combines TRBV11-2 with TRBJ1-2; 7 bases agree with TRBD1. The CDR3 has 14 residues. J lost 0 bases, V lost 5 bases, and 3 bases had no gene match. In germline, CDR1 is SGHAT, CDR2 FQNNGV.

The chain combines TRBV6-1 with TRBJ1-1; D is perhaps TRBD1 (6 bases). The germline gives CDR1 MNHNS, CDR2 SASEGT. V lost 0 bases, J lost 10 bases, and 12 bases lay in between. This CDR3 is built from 13 residues. CDR3: CASSEARWGRAFF. The CDR3 DNA reads as TGTGCCAGCAGTGAAGCCAGGTGGGGGCGAGCTTTCTTT.

This clonotype was counted between two and nine times. This chain links TRBV20-1 with TRBJ2-5, with TRBD1 identical over 8 bases. The germline V gene encodes CDR1 DFQATT and CDR2 SNEGSKA (reference sequence). V lost 1 base, J lost 5 bases, and 6 bases stayed unmatched. This CDR3 has 14 residues. CDR3 DNA: TGCAGTGCTAGAGGGACAGGGCTGGGGGAGACCCAGTACTTC. Translated: CSARGTGLGETQYF.

This clonotype has a count of ten or more. This sequence joins TRBV20-1 and TRBJ1-6; D remains ambiguous. V was clipped by 0 bases and J by 7 bases, with 7 bases between them. Germline V gene lookup returns CDR1 DFQATT and CDR2 SNEGSKA (reference sequence). There are 13 residues in the CDR3. The CDR3 DNA follows: TGCAGTGCTAGAGAAGATTTAAATTCACCCCTCCACTTT. Translated, it gives CSAREDLNSPLHF.

This clonotype was recorded a few times. V and J are TRBV12-3 or TRBV12-4 and TRBJ1-3, with D maybe TRBD1 (6 bases). The CDR3 loop spans 14 amino acids. Trimming cost V 7 bases and J 4 bases, with 14 bases left between them. This CDR3 reads CASTIDRIGNTIYF. The CDR3 coding sequence is TGTGCCAGCACCATAGACAGGATCGGAAACACCATATATTTT.

The rearrangement joins TRBV5-1 to TRBJ2-1, with 10 positions matching TRBD2. V was clipped by 4 bases and J by 2 bases; unmatched bases: 3. The CDR3 runs 15 residues. Germline V CDR1 and CDR2: SGHRS, YFSETQ. The CDR3 nucleotides read TGCGCCAGCAGCCAAGGACTAGCGGCCTACAATGAGCAGTTCTTC. Protein product: CASSQGLAAYNEQFF.

This clonotype was recorded at least ten times. The chain carries TRBV5-1 and TRBJ2-6; no firm D call. V was clipped by 2 bases and J by 3 bases, with 3 bases between them. The CDR3 extends over 13 amino acids. Germline V gene lookup returns CDR1 SGHRS and CDR2 YFSETQ. The CDR3 nucleotides read TGCGCCAGCAGCTTAAATGGGGCCAACGTCCTGACTTTC. This translates into CASSLNGANVLTF.